The sequence of this T cell receptor (beta chain) was determined in a study of cytomegalovirus exposure and HLA in healthy donors. The repertoire was sequenced with immunoSEQ multiplex PCR; TCRdb's copy has only in-frame clones and lacks some. Seen here are some 330,000 clones, more than 80% observed once, and the top ten hold 0.75% to 0.85%. Per germline, CDR1 SGHDT and CDR2 YYEEEE. Trimming at V came to 7 bases and at J to 4 bases, leaving 14 bases not matched to a gene. CDR3 length equals 17 residues. This clonotype was sampled from a woman under 30 in good health and CMV-seronegative. Input material: PBMCs. V usage is TRBV5-6 and J usage is TRBJ2-2; 9 nucleotides align to TRBD1. CDR3 protein: CASETWGAQGATGELFF. CDR3 coding DNA: TGTGCCAGCGAGACCTGGGGGGCACAGGGGGCCACCGGGGAGCTGTTTTTT.